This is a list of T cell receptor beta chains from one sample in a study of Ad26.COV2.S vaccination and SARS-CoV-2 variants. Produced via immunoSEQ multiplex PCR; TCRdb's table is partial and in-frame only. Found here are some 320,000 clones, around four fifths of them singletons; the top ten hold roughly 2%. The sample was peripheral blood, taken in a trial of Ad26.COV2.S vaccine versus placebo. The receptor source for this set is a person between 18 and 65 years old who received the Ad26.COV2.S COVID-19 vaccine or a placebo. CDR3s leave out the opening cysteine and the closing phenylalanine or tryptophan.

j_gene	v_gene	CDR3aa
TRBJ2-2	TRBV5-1	ASSLRGQNTGELF
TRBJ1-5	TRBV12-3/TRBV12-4	ASSLELIQPQH
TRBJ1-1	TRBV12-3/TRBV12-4	ASSPRWDPEAF
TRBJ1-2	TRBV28	ASKMQAGGYGYT
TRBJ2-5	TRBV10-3	AISDIGIQETQY
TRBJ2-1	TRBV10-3	AIRPTWAVEQF
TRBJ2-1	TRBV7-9	ASSLTGTGTYNEQF
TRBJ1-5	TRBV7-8	ASSLGRNNQPQH
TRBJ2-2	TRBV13	ASSFTGGTGELF
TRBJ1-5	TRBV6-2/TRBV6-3	ASSTPQGSQPQH
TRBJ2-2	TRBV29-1	SVEDGQNTGELF
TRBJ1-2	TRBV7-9	ASSLEGFSGYGYT
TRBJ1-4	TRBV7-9	ASSGRGNEKLF
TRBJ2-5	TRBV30	AWSPFTGYQETQY
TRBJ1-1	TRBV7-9	ASSLGGGNTEAF
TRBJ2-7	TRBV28	ASREQGGSYYEQY
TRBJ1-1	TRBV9	ASSPRQGANTEAF
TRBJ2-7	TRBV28	ASSLVGTPYEQY
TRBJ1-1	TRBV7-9	ASSSPDGGRDTEAF
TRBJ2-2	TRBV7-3	ASSPGGPTGELF
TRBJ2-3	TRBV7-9	ASSGGTDNTDTQY
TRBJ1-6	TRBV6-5	ASSYSGTPGSPLH